This entry lists 20 T cell receptor beta chains sequenced from one sample in a study of early T cells in non-severe SARS-CoV-2 infection. TCRdb reanalysed the 5' RACE reads using MiXCR and keeps one entry per CDR3 protein. The sample has 28,000 or so distinct CDR3 sequences, 3% to 4% seen once; the top ten hold roughly 8.2%. The specimen sequenced was whole blood. Receptors were obtained from an adult who was a healthcare worker with PCR-confirmed SARS-CoV-2 infection or an uninfected control (not recorded which).

This clonotype was counted at least ten times. CDR3 in amino acids: CASSYSGQGLTDTQYF. The CDR3 nucleotides read TGTGCCAGCAGTTACTCGGGACAGGGGCTCACAGATACGCAGTATTTT. The rearrangement links TRBV6-6 to TRBJ2-3; 10 nucleotides line up with TRBD1. Trimming cost V 0 bases and J 2 bases; bases outside gene matches: 2. The CDR3 has 16 amino acids. CDR1 MNHNY and CDR2 SVGAGI come from the germline V gene (reference sequence).

This clonotype appeared a few times. This chain joins TRBV7-6 and TRBJ1-1; D not certain. Trimming removed 5 bases at V and 2 bases at J, with 9 bases between. Germline V gene sequence: CDR1 SGHVS, CDR2 FNYEAQ. The CDR3 loop spans 13 amino acids. In DNA, the CDR3 is TGTGCCAGCAGCCAAATTACAAACACTGAAGCTTTCTTT. This translates into CASSQITNTEAFF.

This clonotype showed up many times. The chain is built from TRBV11-2 and TRBJ2-1; 8 bases line up with TRBD2. J gave up 9 bases and V 6 bases, and 7 bases lay outside the gene matches. In germline, CDR1 is SGHAT, CDR2 FQNNGV. This CDR3 is built from 13 residues. The CDR3 spells CASRPNLAGEQFF. CDR3 coding DNA: TGTGCCAGCAGACCTAACCTAGCGGGTGAGCAGTTCTTC.

This clonotype was seen many times. J is TRBJ2-1 and V is TRBV5-1; 13 nucleotides line up with TRBD2. From germline, CDR1 is SGHRS and CDR2 YFSETQ. With 4 bases clipped from V and 4 bases from J, the junction kept 5 bases outside the gene matches. The CDR3 covers 16 residues. CDR3 bases: TGCGCCAGCAGCGAACTAGCGGGAGGGCCTTACAATGAGCAGTTCTTC. It is translated as CASSELAGGPYNEQFF.

This clonotype was recorded at least ten times. CDR3 bases: TGTGCCAGCGGCAGGGGAGGTACTGAAGCTTTCTTT. The encoded protein is CASGRGGTEAFF. The V and J genes are TRBV7-8 and TRBJ1-1, with TRBD1 as a possible D gene (6 bases). The germline V gene encodes CDR1 SGHVS and CDR2 FQNEAQ. The V and J ends lost 8 bases and 5 bases respectively, with 12 bases between them. The CDR3 runs 12 residues.

In its sample, this clonotype was seen many times. The chain combines TRBV5-6 with TRBJ2-7; D gene unclear. Per germline, CDR1 SGHDT and CDR2 YYEEEE. The CDR3 is made up of 17 amino acids. Trimming left V 0 bases short and J 6 bases short, with 22 bases between. CDR3 in amino acids: CASSLDVQTSLSGEQYF. The CDR3 region has the DNA TGTGCCAGCAGCTTGGATGTACAGACATCCCTCTCGGGCGAGCAGTACTTC.

This clonotype has a count of ten or more. The chain combines TRBV25-1 with TRBJ2-7, with TRBD2 identical over 7 bases. Germline values: CDR1 MGHDK, CDR2 SYGVNS. This CDR3 has 14 amino acids. After removal of 4 bases from V and 4 bases from J, the junction contained 7 bases not matched to a gene. The CDR3 bases are TGTGCCAGCAGTGGGAGGGCGGGGGTTTACGAGCAGTACTTC. Translation: CASSGRAGVYEQYF.

This clonotype appeared many times. The chain employs TRBV18 and TRBJ2-1; D call uncertain. CDR3 length: 13 amino acids. Trimming shortened V by 2 bases and J by 7 bases, and 9 bases separated the two germline ends. CDR1 is KGHSH and CDR2 is LQKENI in the germline V gene. In DNA, the CDR3 is TGTGCCAGCTCACCATTCGGAAAGAATGAGCAGTTCTTC. This encodes CASSPFGKNEQFF.

This clonotype was detected many times. The genes are TRBV29-1 and TRBJ2-7, with TRBD1 matching over 7 bases. Germline V gene data show CDR1 as SQVTM and CDR2 as ANQGSEA. J lost 1 base, V lost 4 bases, and 10 bases had no gene match. CDR3 length equals 15 residues. CDR3 nucleotides: TGCAGCGTTGTTGGAACGACAGGGATTTCCTACGAGCAGTACTTC. This sequence encodes CSVVGTTGISYEQYF.

This clonotype was seen ten or more times. The CDR3 nucleotides read TGTGCCAGCAGCGTAGGTACAGGTGTAAACTATGGCTACACCTTC. Translation: CASSVGTGVNYGYTF. The chain joins TRBV9 to TRBJ1-2, with D maybe TRBD1 (5 bases). The V end lost 0 bases, the J end lost 2 bases, and 11 bases lay between the germline ends. Germline loops: CDR1 SGDLS, CDR2 YYNGEE. This CDR3 is built from 15 residues.

The sample holds many counts of this clonotype. The J gene is TRBJ2-3, the V gene TRBV4-3, with 10 bases lining up with TRBD2. The V and J ends lost 3 bases and 5 bases, in that order; junction bases with no gene match: 5. Germline V gene lookup returns CDR1 LGHNA and CDR2 YSLEER. The CDR3 loop spans 15 amino acids. CDR3 protein: CASSQDSGGGDTQYF. The CDR3 DNA reads as TGCGCCAGCAGCCAGGACAGCGGGGGGGGAGATACGCAGTATTTT.

This clonotype was counted at least ten times. The rearrangement links TRBV6-1 to TRBJ2-3; D unclear. Germline lookup yields CDR1 MNHNS and CDR2 SASEGT. The CDR3 is 14 residues long. Trimming took off 3 bases at V and 4 bases at J, with 11 bases between the two ends. The CDR3 nucleotides read TGTGCCAGCAGTGAGATGACCACATCAGATACGCAGTATTTT. Translated, it gives CASSEMTTSDTQYF.

Note on this clonotype: A much more abundant neighbour one base away suggests this may be a read error. The chain links TRBV7-8 to TRBJ2-5, with 7 bases aligning to TRBD2. Germline CDR1 reads SGHVS; CDR2 reads FQNEAQ. CDR3 length: 14 residues. The ends lost 6 bases at V and 5 bases at J; junction bases unmatched: 9. The CDR3 is CASRRREKPETQYF. CDR3 sequence (DNA): TGTGCCAGCAGACGGCGGGAGAAACCGGAGACCCAGTACTTC.

This clonotype was seen ten or more times. The chain is built from TRBV19 and TRBJ2-7; 9 nucleotides agree with TRBD2. The CDR3 length is 15 residues. Germline CDR1 is LNHDA and CDR2 is SQIVND (reference sequence). Trimming removed 5 bases from V and 3 bases from J; junction bases left unmatched: 8. The CDR3 spells CASSALAGELYEQYF. The CDR3 coding sequence is TGTGCCAGTAGTGCCTTAGCGGGAGAGCTCTACGAGCAGTACTTC.

Ten or more counts support this clonotype. The chain recombines TRBV20-1 with TRBJ2-3; 9 bases line up with TRBD2. J lost 1 base, V lost 3 bases, and 17 bases had no gene match. Germline lookup yields CDR1 DFQATT and CDR2 SNEGSKA (reference sequence). CDR3 length: 19 amino acids. The CDR3 spells CSARVYRASGAGRTDTQYF. Here the CDR3 DNA reads TGCAGTGCTAGGGTTTATCGGGCTAGCGGGGCGGGTCGCACAGATACGCAGTATTTT.

The chain employs TRBV29-1 and TRBJ1-2; D uncertain. Germline V lookup: CDR1 SQVTM, CDR2 ANQGSEA. V was cut by 1 base and J by 4 bases, with 7 bases left in between. The CDR3 is made up of 12 amino acids. The CDR3 nucleotides read TGCAGCGTTGAAGGAGGCGGCTATGGCTACACCTTC. Residues: CSVEGGGYGYTF. The complete variable domain, with remaining parts taken from reference TRBV29-1 and TRBJ1-2, reads SAVISQKPSRDICQRGTSLTIQCQVDSQVTMMFWYRQQPGQSLTLIATANQGSEATYESGFVIDKFPISRPNLTFSTLTVSNMSPEDSSIYLCSVEGGGYGYTFGSGTRLTVV.

At least ten counts were recorded for this clonotype. This chain joins TRBV6-6 and TRBJ1-3; possible D gene TRBD1, 6 bases. Germline CDR1 is MNHNY and CDR2 is SVGAGI (reference sequence). The CDR3 length is 15 residues. Trimming took off 5 bases at V and 4 bases at J, with 15 bases between the two ends. In nucleotides, the CDR3 is TGTGCCAGCAGTACGACAGGATTCGGGGGAAACACCATATATTTT. Protein sequence: CASSTTGFGGNTIYF.

This clonotype was seen at least ten times. This sequence joins TRBV10-3 and TRBJ1-6, with D maybe TRBD1 (5 bases). In germline, CDR1 is ENHRY, CDR2 SYGVKD. V dropped 6 bases and J dropped 7 bases, with 13 bases sitting between them. The CDR3 has 14 amino acids. CDR3 sequence (DNA): TGTGCCATCAGACCGACAGCGGACAATTCACCCCTCCACTTT. Its protein product is CAIRPTADNSPLHF.

Ten or more counts support this clonotype. The V call is TRBV11-2, the J call TRBJ2-4; 7 bases line up with TRBD1. The V and J ends lost 5 bases and 3 bases, in that order; junction bases with no gene match: 13. Germline CDR1 SGHAT, CDR2 FQNNGV. The CDR3 runs 17 residues. In nucleotides, the CDR3 is TGTGCCAGCAGCAGCTGGGGACAGACCGGCGGCAAAAACATTCAGTACTTC. Its translation: CASSSWGQTGGKNIQYF.

Only a few counts were recorded for this clonotype. The genes are TRBV7-2 and TRBJ2-1; D unresolved. The germline CDR1 and CDR2 sequences are SGHTA and FQGNSA. CDR3 length: 15 amino acids. The V and J ends lost 8 bases and 0 bases respectively, with 14 bases between them. CDR3 loop: CASARRGPSYNEQFF. DNA of the CDR3: TGTGCCAGCGCCCGGCGTGGACCCTCCTACAATGAGCAGTTCTTC.